Listed below are T cell receptor beta chains from one sample, sequenced in a study of T cell responses to AZD1222 COVID-19 vaccine. Here immunoSEQ multiplex PCR was the method, and the copy in TCRdb shows in-frame clones only, minus some. This sample carries about 180,000 clones, roughly nine tenths of them seen once, and the ten largest clones take 1.5% to 2%. Here the sequenced sample was peripheral blood, taken on day 0 of AZD1222 vaccination. These receptors all stem from an adult in good health. CDR3s include the opening cysteine and the closing phenylalanine or tryptophan. A D gene is named only where the DNA matches it firmly. Some rows have no size entry. The others give once, few or many, or a class for an expanded clone.

D gene,V gene,clone size,J gene,CDR3 DNA,CDR3 protein
NA,TRBV15,NA,TRBJ2-1,TGTGCCACCAGCCGGGACTCCAAAACCAATGAGCAGTTCTTC,CATSRDSKTNEQFF
NA,TRBV5-1,NA,TRBJ1-5,TGCGCCAGCAGGTCCACATCGAATAGCAATCAGCCCCAGCATTTT,CASRSTSNSNQPQHF
TRBD1,TRBV15,NA,TRBJ1-4,TGTGCCACCAGCAGAAGACAGGGGACGAGTGAAAAACTGTTTTTT,CATSRRQGTSEKLFF
NA,TRBV30,NA,TRBJ2-2,TGTGCCTGGAGTGGAAGAGTGGGGGGCACCGGGGAGCTGTTTTTT,CAWSGRVGGTGELFF
NA,TRBV7-3,NA,TRBJ2-7,TGTGCCAGCAGCACGGCGAGGGCAGGAGCGGACGAGCAGTACTTC,CASSTARAGADEQYF
TRBD1,TRBV15,NA,TRBJ1-5,TGTGCCACCAGCAGAGAACAGGGGAAGAGTCAGCCCCAGCATTTT,CATSREQGKSQPQHF
NA,TRBV6-2/TRBV6-3,few,TRBJ1-1,TGTGCCAGCAGTTACTACGGGAACACTGAAGCTTTCTTT,CASSYYGNTEAFF
NA,TRBV28,NA,TRBJ2-2,TGTGCCAGCAGTTTATTGGGGGTCGGAGGGCACACCGGGGAGCTGTTTTTT,CASSLLGVGGHTGELFF
NA,TRBV11-3,NA,TRBJ1-1,TGTGCCAGCAGCTTAGCTGGAGGAAACACTGAAGCTTTCTTT,CASSLAGGNTEAFF
TRBD1,TRBV25-1,NA,TRBJ2-7,TGTGCCAGCAGTGACCTAGGGGACAGGGGAAACAGCGAGCAGTACTTC,CASSDLGDRGNSEQYF
TRBD2,TRBV7-2,NA,TRBJ2-2,TGTGCCAGCAGCGGGGCGGCTTGGGCGGGAGTAAGGACCGGGGAGCTGTTTTTT,CASSGAAWAGVRTGELFF